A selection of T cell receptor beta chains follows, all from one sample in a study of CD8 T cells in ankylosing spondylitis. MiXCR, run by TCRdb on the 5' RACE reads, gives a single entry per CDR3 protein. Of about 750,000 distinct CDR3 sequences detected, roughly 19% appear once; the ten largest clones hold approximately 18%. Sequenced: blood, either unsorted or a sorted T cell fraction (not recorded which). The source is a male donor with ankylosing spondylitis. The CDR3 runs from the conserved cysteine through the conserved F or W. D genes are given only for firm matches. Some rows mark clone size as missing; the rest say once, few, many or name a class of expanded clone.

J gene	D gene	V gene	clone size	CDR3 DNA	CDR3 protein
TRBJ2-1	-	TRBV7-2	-	TGTGCCAGCAGCGCGCAAAGACTGAGCTCCTACAATGAGCAGTTCTTC	CASSAQRLSSYNEQFF
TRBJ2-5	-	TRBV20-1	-	TGCAGTGCTAGCTTCCTTCAGGGGCAAGAGACCCAGTACTTC	CSASFLQGQETQYF
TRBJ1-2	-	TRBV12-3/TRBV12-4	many	TGTGCCAGCAGTTTTTCCCAGGGTTTTGGCACCTTC	CASSFSQGFGTF
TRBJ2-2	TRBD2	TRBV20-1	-	TGCAGTGCCTCGACGGGGGGTGGCGGGGAGCTGTTTTTT	CSASTGGGGELFF
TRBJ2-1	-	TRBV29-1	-	TGCAGCGTTGGCTCGCTCGGTGGTGGGGAGCAGTTCTTC	CSVGSLGGGEQFF
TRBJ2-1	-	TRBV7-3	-	TGTGCCAGCAGCTTAAGTAGTCACTACAATGAGCAGTTCTTC	CASSLSSHYNEQFF
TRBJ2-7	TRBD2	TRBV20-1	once	TGCAGTGCCACCGGCAGCGGGACCGTTGGAAACTACGAGCAGTACTTC	CSATGSGTVGNYEQYF
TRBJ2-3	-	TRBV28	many	TGTGCCAGCAGTTCTGTGAGGGATGGTACAGATACGCAGTATTTT	CASSSVRDGTDTQYF
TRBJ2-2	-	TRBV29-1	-	TGCAGCGTTCACGGAACCGGGGAGCTGTTTTTT	CSVHGTGELFF
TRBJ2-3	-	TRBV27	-	TGTGCCAGCAGGCCCCGGGGGGCCACTAGCACAGATACGCAGTATTTT	CASRPRGATSTDTQYF
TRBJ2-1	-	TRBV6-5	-	TGTGCCAGCAGTTACTCCGGACCAACAGAGCAGTTCTTC	CASSYSGPTEQFF
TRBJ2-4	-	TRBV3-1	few	TGTGCCAGCAGCCAAAAACAGGGAAACATTCAGTACTTC	CASSQKQGNIQYF
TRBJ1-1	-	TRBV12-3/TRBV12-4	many	TGTGCCAGCAGTTTCAGAGGGACTGAAGCTTTCTTT	CASSFRGTEAFF
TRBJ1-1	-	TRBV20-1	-	TGCAGTGCCACTCTCGGGACACTGAACACTGAAGCTTTCTTT	CSATLGTLNTEAFF
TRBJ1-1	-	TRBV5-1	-	TGCGCCAGCAGCTTGGGGGAAACACTGGGGAACACTGAAGCTTTCTTT	CASSLGETLGNTEAFF
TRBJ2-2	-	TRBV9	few	TGTGCCAGCAGCGTGACCGGGACAACTAACACCGGGGAGCTGTTTTTT	CASSVTGTTNTGELFF
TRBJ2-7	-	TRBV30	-	TGTGCCTGGAGGGGGGGCTCCTACGAGCAGTACTTC	CAWRGGSYEQYF
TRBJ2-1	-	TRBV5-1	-	TGCGCCAGCAGCGGGGGACGGAACTACAATGAGCAGTTCTTC	CASSGGRNYNEQFF
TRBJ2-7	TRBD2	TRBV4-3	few	TGCGCCAGCAGCCTTACCATGGGACTAGCGGTTCCCTACGAGCAGTACTTC	CASSLTMGLAVPYEQYF
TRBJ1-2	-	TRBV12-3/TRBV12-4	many	TGTGCCAGCAGTGAGCAAACAGGGACGGCTGGCTATGGCTACACCTTC	CASSEQTGTAGYGYTF
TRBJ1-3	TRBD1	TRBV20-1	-	TGCAGTGCCACCCTTGACAGGGGCCCGGACACCATATATTTT	CSATLDRGPDTIYF
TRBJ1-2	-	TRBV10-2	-	TGCGCCAGCAGTGAGGATTTAGGCAACTATGGCTACACCTTC	CASSEDLGNYGYTF
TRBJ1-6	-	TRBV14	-	TGTGCCAGCAGCCAAGTGAGTGGTTCACCCCTCCACTTT	CASSQVSGSPLHF
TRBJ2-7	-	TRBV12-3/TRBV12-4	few	TGTGCCAGCAGCTCCTTTTTCCCGAGCGAGCAGTACTTC	CASSSFFPSEQYF
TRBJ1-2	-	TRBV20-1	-	TGCAGTGCTAGAGATCAACGGCGGCCTCTAGTTTCTTATGGCTACACCTTC	CSARDQRRPLVSYGYTF
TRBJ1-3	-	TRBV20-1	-	TGCAGTGCTAGAGATCTATCGGCAGGGGCTGGAAACACCATATATTTT	CSARDLSAGAGNTIYF
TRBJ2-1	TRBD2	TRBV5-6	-	TGTGCCAGCAGCAAAGATCCGGGACTAGCATACAATGAGCAGTTCTTC	CASSKDPGLAYNEQFF
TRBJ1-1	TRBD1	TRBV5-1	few	TGCGCCAGCAGCTGGCAGGGGGAATACACTGAAGCTTTCTTT	CASSWQGEYTEAFF
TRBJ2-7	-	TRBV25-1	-	TGTGCCAGCAGTGAAGGGGAATACGAGCAGTACTTC	CASSEGEYEQYF
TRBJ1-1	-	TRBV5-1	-	TGCGCCAGCAGCTTGGAGGCCCCAGTGAACACTGAAGCTTTCTTT	CASSLEAPVNTEAFF
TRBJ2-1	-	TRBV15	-	TGTGCCACCAGCAGAGATCGAAATGAGCAGTTCTTC	CATSRDRNEQFF
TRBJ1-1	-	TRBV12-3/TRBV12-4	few	TGTGCCAGCAGTTTAGTTGGGCAGGGGTTTAGTGAAGCTTTCTTT	CASSLVGQGFSEAFF
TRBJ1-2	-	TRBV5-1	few	TGCGCCAGCAGCTTGGGGACAGTCGGGGGCCTCGGCTATGGCTACACCTTC	CASSLGTVGGLGYGYTF
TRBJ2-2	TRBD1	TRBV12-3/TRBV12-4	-	TGTGCCAGCAGTTTAGACCCAACGGACAGGGGAGGGTCCGGGGAGCTGTTTTTT	CASSLDPTDRGGSGELFF
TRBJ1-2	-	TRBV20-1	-	TGCAGTGTTCAGGGGCTAGGAGGCTACACCTTC	CSVQGLGGYTF
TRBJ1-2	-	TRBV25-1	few	TGTGCCAGCAGTGAATATCTATCGGCTGACCGGGACAAAGATGGCTACACCTTC	CASSEYLSADRDKDGYTF
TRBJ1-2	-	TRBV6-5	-	TGTGCCAGCAGTTGGAGGACAGACTATGGCTACACCTTC	CASSWRTDYGYTF
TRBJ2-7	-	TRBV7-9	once	TGTGCCAGCAGCCGGACGATAGCGCCTGCCTACGAGCAGTACTTC	CASSRTIAPAYEQYF
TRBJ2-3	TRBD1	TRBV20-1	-	TGCAGTGCTAGAGCCGGGACAGGGGCCCCAGATACGCAGTATTTT	CSARAGTGAPDTQYF
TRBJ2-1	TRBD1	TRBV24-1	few	TGTGCCACCAGTGATCGCACTAGAGGGGGCTACTCCTACAATGAGCAGTTCTTC	CATSDRTRGGYSYNEQFF
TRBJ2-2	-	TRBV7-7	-	TGTGCCAGCAGCCTCGGGGAGGTCGGGGAGCTGTTTTTT	CASSLGEVGELFF
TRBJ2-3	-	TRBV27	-	TGTGCCAGCAGTTCCGCCCGGGACTGGAGAGTAGATACGCAGTATTTT	CASSSARDWRVDTQYF
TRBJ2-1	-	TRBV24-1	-	TGTGCCACCAGTGACCCCCAGTTGAGTGGGAATGAGCAGTTCTTC	CATSDPQLSGNEQFF
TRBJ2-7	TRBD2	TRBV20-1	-	TGCAGTGCTCCCCCCGGGACTAGCGGGTACTACGAGCAGTACTTC	CSAPPGTSGYYEQYF
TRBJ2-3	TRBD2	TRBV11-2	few	TGTGCCAGCAGCTTAGATTTCAGTGGGAGGGCCGGGGATACGCAGTATTTT	CASSLDFSGRAGDTQYF
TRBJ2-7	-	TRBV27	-	TGTGCCAGCAGCACCAATGTTAGGGGGGTTAGGCCCTACGAGCAGTACTTC	CASSTNVRGVRPYEQYF
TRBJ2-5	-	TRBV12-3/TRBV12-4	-	TGTGCCAGCAGTCACGGTGGGGGCGGGGGTCCCGGGGAGACCCAGTACTTC	CASSHGGGGGPGETQYF
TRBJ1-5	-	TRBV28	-	TGTGCCAGCAGTTTATCTTGGGGAGACAATCAGCCCCAGCATTTT	CASSLSWGDNQPQHF
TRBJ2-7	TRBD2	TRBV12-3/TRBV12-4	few	TGTGCCAGCACCTCCAGCGGGAGGGGTTCCTACGAGCAGTACTTC	CASTSSGRGSYEQYF
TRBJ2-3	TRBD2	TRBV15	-	TGTGCCACCAGGGGACTAGCGGGGAGCACAGATACGCAGTATTTT	CATRGLAGSTDTQYF
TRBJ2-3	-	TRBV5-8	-	TGTGCCAGCAGCATCCCAACAAAGGGATACACAGATACGCAGTATTTT	CASSIPTKGYTDTQYF
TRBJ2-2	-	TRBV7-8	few	TGTGCCAGCAGCTCCCTCCAGACAGGAGAGCTGTTTTTT	CASSSLQTGELFF
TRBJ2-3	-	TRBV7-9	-	TGTGCCAGCAGCTTATGGCCTAGCCTGGATACGCAGTATTTT	CASSLWPSLDTQYF
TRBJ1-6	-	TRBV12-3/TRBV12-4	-	TGTGCCAGCAGTTTATTACAGGATAATTCACCCCTCCACTTT	CASSLLQDNSPLHF
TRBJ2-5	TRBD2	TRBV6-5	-	TGTGCCAGCAGTTACGATTCAAGCGGGACCCCTGGGGAGACCCAGTACTTC	CASSYDSSGTPGETQYF